One sample yielded the 10 T cell receptor beta chains listed below, sequenced in a study of blood T cell repertoires in COVID-19. Repertoires were generated with immunoSEQ multiplex PCR, while TCRdb's copy carries only in-frame clones and drops some. The data contain a few hundred thousand clones, around 87% of them singletons. Sequencing used peripheral blood. These receptors came from a woman in her 70s with active or convalescent COVID-19.

This clone was counted a single time. The V call is TRBV19, the J call TRBJ1-5; TRBD1 matches 12 bases. Germline V gives CDR1 LNHDA, CDR2 SQIVND (reference sequence). V dropped 5 bases and J dropped 1; count of bases not matched to a gene: 12. The CDR3 totals 19 residues. CDR3 sequence (DNA): TGTGCCAGTAGTCCTTGGCTGGGGACAGGGGGCGGGAGCAATCAGCCCCAGCATTTT. Amino acid sequence: CASSPWLGTGGGSNQPQHF.

The CDR3 DNA reads TGCGCCAGCAGCTTGTTTGAGGGAATCTCCGAGCAGTACTTC. Residues: CASSLFEGISEQYF. The V and J genes are TRBV5-1 and TRBJ2-7, with a tentative D call TRBD2 (5 bases). This CDR3 comprises 14 residues. The V end lost 1 base, the J end lost 6 bases, and 14 bases lay between the germline ends. Germline CDR1 reads SGHRS; CDR2 reads YFSETQ.

This clone was picked up one time. For the CDR3, the DNA is TGTGCCAGTAGCACAGCGGGGGTCACAGATACGCAGTATTTT. Translated: CASSTAGVTDTQYF. The chain joins TRBV19 to TRBJ2-3; 8 positions match TRBD2. With 6 bases clipped from V and 2 bases from J, the junction kept 4 bases outside the gene matches. CDR1 is LNHDA, CDR2 SQIVND, per germline (reference sequence). The CDR3 sequence is 14 residues long.

The rearrangement links TRBV27 to TRBJ1-2, with D maybe TRBD1 (5 bases). CDR3 length: 17 residues. Germline V gene lookup returns CDR1 MNHEY and CDR2 SMNVEV (reference sequence). V lost 6 bases and J 2 bases, leaving 22 bases between the germline ends. The CDR3 DNA reads TGTGCCAGCAGCCCAGGGTACGCTAACTCGTTGAACTATGGCTACACCTTC. Translated, it gives CASSPGYANSLNYGYTF.

This clone has just one count. This chain uses TRBV9 with TRBJ1-1; D unresolved. This CDR3 has 13 amino acids. V was cut by 4 bases and J by 0 bases, with 7 bases left in between. CDR1 and CDR2 (germline): SGDLS, YYNGEE. CDR3 amino acids: CASSLTLNTEAFF. CDR3 bases: TGTGCCAGCAGCTTAACACTGAACACTGAAGCTTTCTTT.

The chain links TRBV12-3 or TRBV12-4 to TRBJ2-1; D is ambiguous. V lost 6 bases and J 7 bases, leaving 4 bases between the germline ends. The CDR3 has 10 amino acids. The CDR3 region has the DNA TGTGCCAGCAGCAATAATGAGCAGTTCTTC. It specifies CASSNNEQFF.

This clone was observed a handful of times. V usage is TRBV14 and J usage is TRBJ1-1; D unresolved. Germline-derived CDR1 and CDR2 are SGHDN and FVKESK. This CDR3 spans 14 amino acids. Trimming stripped 3 bases from V and 7 bases from J, with 15 bases between. CDR3 protein: CASSQMTKTVEAFF. The CDR3 nucleotides are TGTGCCAGCAGCCAGATGACAAAAACCGTTGAAGCTTTCTTT.

V is TRBV14 and J is TRBJ2-2, with D unresolved. CDR3 length: 12 amino acids. The germline V and J ends were trimmed by 6 bases and 7 bases, with 9 bases remaining between them. Per germline, CDR1 SGHDN and CDR2 FVKESK. The CDR3 nucleotides are TGTGCCAGCAGTAGGAGCAGCGGGGAGCTGTTTTTT. It translates to CASSRSSGELFF.

The chain couples TRBV2 to TRBJ2-7; D gene uncertain. The CDR3 is made up of 14 amino acids. Germline V gene sequence: CDR1 SNHLY, CDR2 FYNNEI. The ends were cut back, 6 bases at V and 1 base at J, with 13 bases in the middle. In DNA, the CDR3 is TGTGCCAGCAGGTGGAACAGACCTTCCTACGAGCAGTACTTC. This encodes CASRWNRPSYEQYF.

The chain couples TRBV2 to TRBJ1-4; D ambiguous. The CDR3 consists of 14 residues. From germline, CDR1 is SNHLY and CDR2 FYNNEI. Trimming removed 4 bases at V and 4 bases at J, with 10 bases between. CDR3 DNA sequence: TGTGCCAGCAGTGTGTCGGTCCTTAATGAAAAACTGTTTTTT. This gives the protein CASSVSVLNEKLFF.